The clone carrying this T cell receptor beta chain was counted many times. What it recognizes is unknown. In TCRdb, the reads were re-called with MiXCR into one record per CDR3 protein. The table shows some 800,000 distinct CDR3 sequences, with about 33% occurring only once. The data were obtained in a study of T cell repertoires in cytomegalovirus infection. About the research overall: Carrying CMV and the relevant HLA type showed in public TCR beta signatures.

The V gene lost 6 bases and the J gene lost 3 bases, with 17 bases spanning the gap. Germline lookup yields CDR1 SGHTA and CDR2 FQGNSA. The CDR3 consists of 15 residues. General study points: Predominance within the ex vivo response was attributable to HLA-C-restricted CMV-specific TCR beta clonotypes. Summed frequency of public TCR beta families distinguished CMV carriers with the relevant HLA.

This specimen was cultured CD8+ T cells from PBMCs, taken from culture after CMV antigen stimulation. The source is a human donor in good health (CMV status not recorded). Some clones in this sample may be carry-over from other donors' samples. V and J are TRBV7-2 and TRBJ2-5; D possibly uses TRBD1 or TRBD2 (6 bases each). CDR3: CASSWGALLEETQYF. CDR3 sequence (DNA): TGTGCCAGCAGTTGGGGGGCTCTTTTAGAAGAGACCCAGTACTTC. Full variable domain (remainder filled in from reference TRBV7-2 and TRBJ2-5): GAGVSQSPSNKVTEKGKDVELRCDPISGHTALYWYRQSLGQGLEFLIYFQGNSAPDKSGLPSDRFSAERTGGSVSTLTIQRTQQEDSAVYLCASSWGALLEETQYFGPGTRLLVL.